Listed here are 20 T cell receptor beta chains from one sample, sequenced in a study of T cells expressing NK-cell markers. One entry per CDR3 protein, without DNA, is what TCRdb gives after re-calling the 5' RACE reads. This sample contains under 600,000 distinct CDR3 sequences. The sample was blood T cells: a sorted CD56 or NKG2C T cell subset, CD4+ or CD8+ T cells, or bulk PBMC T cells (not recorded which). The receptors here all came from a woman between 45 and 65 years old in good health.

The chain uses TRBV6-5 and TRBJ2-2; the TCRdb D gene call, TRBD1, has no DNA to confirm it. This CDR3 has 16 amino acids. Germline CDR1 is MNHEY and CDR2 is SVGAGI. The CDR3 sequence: CASTPSGGLNTGELFF.

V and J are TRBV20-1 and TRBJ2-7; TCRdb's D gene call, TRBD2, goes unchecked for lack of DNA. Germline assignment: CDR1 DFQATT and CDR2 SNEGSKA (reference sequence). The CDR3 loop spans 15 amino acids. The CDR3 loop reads CSARVYRASNYEQYF.

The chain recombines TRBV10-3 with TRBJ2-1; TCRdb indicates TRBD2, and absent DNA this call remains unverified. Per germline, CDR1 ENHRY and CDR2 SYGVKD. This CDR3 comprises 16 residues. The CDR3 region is CAISGPWTSESNEQFF.

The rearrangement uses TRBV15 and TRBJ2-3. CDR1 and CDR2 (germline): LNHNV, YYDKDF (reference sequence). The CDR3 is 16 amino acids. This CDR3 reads CATSRDSSGLIDTQYF.

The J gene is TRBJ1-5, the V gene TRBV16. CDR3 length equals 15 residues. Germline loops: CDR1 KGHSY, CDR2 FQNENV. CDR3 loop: CASSLRRSSNQPQHF. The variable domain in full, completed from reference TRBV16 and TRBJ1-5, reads GEEVAQTPKHLVRGEGQKAKLYCAPIKGHSYVFWYQQVLKNEFKFLISFQNENVFDETGMPKERFSAKCLPNSPCSLEIQATKLEDSAVYFCASSLRRSSNQPQHFGDGTRLSIL.

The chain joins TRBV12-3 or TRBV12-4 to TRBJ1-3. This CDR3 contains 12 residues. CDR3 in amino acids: CASSSKGYTIYF.

Here the CDR3 reads CASSLEGAGQRNEQFF. V usage is TRBV5-1 and J usage is TRBJ2-1; the D call from TCRdb, TRBD1, cannot be confirmed without DNA. Germline V CDR1 and CDR2: SGHRS, YFSETQ. The CDR3 runs to 16 residues. The complete variable domain, with remaining parts taken from reference TRBV5-1 and TRBJ2-1, reads KAGVTQTPRYLIKTRGQQVTLSCSPISGHRSVSWYQQTPGQGLQFLFEYFSETQRNKGNFPGRFSGRQFSNSRSEMNVSTLELGDSALYLCASSLEGAGQRNEQFFGPGTRLTVL.

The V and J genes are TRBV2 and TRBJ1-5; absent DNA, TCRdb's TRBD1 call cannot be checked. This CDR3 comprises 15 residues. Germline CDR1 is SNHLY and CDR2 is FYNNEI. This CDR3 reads CASSESGDVNQPQHF. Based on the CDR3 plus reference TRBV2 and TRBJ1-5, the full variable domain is EPEVTQTPSHQVTQMGQEVILRCVPISNHLYFYWYRQILGQKVEFLVSFYNNEISEKSEIFDDQFSVERPDGSNFTLKIRSTKLEDSAMYFCASSESGDVNQPQHFGDGTRLSIL.

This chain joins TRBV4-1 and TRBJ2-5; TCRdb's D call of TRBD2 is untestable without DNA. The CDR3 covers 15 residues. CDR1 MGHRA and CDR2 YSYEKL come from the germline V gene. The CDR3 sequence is CASSRPGLAQETQYF.

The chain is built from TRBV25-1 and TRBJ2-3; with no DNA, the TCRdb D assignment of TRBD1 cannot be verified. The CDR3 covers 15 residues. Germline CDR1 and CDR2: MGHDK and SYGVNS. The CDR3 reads CASSERGWGTDTQYF.

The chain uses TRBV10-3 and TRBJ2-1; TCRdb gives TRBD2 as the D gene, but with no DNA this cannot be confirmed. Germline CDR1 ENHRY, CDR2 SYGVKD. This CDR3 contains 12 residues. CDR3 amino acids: CAISSGSDEQFF.

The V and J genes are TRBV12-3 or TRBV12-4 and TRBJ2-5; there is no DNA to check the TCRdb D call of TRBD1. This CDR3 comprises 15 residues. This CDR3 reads CASRRETGGRETQYF.

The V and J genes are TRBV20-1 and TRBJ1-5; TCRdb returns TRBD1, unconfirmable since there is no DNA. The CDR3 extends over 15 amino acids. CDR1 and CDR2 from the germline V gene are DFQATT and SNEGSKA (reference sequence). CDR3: CSARETGRIGQPQHF.

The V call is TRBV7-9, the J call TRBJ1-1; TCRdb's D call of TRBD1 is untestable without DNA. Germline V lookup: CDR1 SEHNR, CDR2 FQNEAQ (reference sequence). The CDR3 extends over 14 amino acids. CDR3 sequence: CASSLEGASTEAFF.

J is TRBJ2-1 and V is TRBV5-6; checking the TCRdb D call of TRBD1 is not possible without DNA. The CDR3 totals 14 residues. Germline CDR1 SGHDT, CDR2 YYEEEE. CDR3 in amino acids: CASSSWDTYNEQFF.

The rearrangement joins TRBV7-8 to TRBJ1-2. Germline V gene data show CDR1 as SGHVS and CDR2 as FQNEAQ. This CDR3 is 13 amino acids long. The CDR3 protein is CASSRDTEYGYTF.

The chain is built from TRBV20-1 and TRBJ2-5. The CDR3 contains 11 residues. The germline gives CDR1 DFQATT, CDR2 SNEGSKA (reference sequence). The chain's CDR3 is CSALIREAQYF.

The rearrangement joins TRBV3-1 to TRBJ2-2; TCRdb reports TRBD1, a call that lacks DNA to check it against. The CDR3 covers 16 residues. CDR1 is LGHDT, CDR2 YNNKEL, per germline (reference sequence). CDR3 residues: CASSLGGGQGSGELFF. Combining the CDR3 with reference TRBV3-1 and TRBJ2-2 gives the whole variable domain DTAVSQTPKYLVTQMGNDKSIKCEQNLGHDTMYWYKQDSKKFLKIMFSYNNKELIINETVPNRFSPKSPDKAHLNLHINSLELGDSAVYFCASSLGGGQGSGELFFGEGSRLTVL.

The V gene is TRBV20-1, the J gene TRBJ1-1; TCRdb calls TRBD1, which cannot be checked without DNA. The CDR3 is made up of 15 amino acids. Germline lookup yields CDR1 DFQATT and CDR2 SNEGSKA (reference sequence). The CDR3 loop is CSAGKPTGMNTEAFF.

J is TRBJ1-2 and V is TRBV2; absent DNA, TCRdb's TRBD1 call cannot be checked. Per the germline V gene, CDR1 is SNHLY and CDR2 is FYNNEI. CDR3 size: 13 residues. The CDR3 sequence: CAMRPGPNYGYTF.